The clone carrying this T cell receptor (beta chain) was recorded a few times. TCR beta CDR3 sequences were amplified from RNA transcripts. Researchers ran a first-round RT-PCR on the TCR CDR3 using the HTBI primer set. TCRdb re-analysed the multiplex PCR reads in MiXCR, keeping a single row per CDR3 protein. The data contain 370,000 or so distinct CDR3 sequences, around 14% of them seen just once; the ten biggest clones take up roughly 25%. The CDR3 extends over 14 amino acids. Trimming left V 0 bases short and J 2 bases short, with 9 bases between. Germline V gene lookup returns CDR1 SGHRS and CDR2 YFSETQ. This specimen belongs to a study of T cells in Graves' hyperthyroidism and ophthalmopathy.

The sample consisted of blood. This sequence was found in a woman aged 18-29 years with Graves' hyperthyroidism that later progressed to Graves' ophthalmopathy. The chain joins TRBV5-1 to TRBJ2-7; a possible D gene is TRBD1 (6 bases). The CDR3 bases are TGCGCCAGCAGCTTGGGACAGGTTACCTACGAGCAGTACTTC. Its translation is CASSLGQVTYEQYF.